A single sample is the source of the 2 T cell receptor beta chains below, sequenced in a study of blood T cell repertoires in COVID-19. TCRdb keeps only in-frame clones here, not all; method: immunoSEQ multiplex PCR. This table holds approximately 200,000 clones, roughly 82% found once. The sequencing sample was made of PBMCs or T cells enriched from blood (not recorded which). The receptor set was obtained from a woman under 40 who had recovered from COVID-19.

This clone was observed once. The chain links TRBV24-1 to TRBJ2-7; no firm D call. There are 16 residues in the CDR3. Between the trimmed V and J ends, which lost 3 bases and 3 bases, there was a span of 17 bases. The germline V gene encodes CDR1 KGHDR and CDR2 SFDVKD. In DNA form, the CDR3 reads TGTGCCACCAGTGATCCTTCGCCTCGAGGTGGCTACGAGCAGTACTTC. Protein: CATSDPSPRGGYEQYF.

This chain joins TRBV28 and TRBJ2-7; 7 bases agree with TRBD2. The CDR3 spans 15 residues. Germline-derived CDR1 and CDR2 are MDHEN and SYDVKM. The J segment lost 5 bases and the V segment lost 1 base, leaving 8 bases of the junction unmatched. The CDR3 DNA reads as TGTGCCAGCAGTTTATTGGGCGGGAGAAGACACGAGCAGTACTTC. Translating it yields CASSLLGGRRHEQYF. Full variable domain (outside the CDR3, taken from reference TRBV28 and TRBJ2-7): DVKVTQSSRYLVKRTGEKVFLECVQDMDHENMFWYRQDPGLGLRLIYFSYDVKMKEKGDIPEGYSVSREKKERFSLILESASTNQTSMYLCASSLLGGRRHEQYFGPGTRLTVT.